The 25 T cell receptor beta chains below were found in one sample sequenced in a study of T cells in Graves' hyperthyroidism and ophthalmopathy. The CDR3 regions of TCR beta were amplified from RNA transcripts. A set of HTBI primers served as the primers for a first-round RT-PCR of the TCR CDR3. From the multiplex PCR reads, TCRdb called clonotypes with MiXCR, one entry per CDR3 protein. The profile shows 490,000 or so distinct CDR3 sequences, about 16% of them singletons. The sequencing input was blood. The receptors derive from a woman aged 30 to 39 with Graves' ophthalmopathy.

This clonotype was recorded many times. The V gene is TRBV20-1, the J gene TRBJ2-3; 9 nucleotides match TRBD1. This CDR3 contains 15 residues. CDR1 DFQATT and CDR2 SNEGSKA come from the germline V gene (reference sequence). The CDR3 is CSKPGQGFHTDTQYF. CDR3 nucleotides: TGCAGCAAACCGGGACAGGGTTTTCACACAGATACGCAGTATTTT.

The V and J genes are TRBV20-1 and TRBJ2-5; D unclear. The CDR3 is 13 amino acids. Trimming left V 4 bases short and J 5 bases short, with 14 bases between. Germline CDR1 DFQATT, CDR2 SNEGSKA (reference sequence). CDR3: CSANAEVEETQYF. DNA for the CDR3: TGCAGTGCTAACGCAGAGGTTGAGGAGACCCAGTACTTC.

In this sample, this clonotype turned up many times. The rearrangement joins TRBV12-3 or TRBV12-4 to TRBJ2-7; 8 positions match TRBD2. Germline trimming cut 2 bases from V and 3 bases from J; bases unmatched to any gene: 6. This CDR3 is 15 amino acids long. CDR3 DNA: TGTGCCAGCAGTTTAAAGCGGGAGACCCTCTACGAGCAGTACTTC. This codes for CASSLKRETLYEQYF.

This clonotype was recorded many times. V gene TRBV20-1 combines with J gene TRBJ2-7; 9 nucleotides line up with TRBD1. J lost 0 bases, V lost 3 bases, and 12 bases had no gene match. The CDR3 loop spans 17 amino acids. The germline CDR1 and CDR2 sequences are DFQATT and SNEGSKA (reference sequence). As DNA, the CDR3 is TGCAGTGCTAGCCGGGACAGGGAAGGACGGTCCTCCTACGAGCAGTACTTC. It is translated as CSASRDREGRSSYEQYF.

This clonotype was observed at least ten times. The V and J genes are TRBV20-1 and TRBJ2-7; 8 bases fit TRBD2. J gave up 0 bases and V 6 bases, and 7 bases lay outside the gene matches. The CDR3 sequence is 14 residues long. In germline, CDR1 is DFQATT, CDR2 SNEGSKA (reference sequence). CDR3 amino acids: CSALSTSGSYEQYF. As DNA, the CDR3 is TGCAGTGCCCTGTCAACTAGCGGCTCCTACGAGCAGTACTTC.

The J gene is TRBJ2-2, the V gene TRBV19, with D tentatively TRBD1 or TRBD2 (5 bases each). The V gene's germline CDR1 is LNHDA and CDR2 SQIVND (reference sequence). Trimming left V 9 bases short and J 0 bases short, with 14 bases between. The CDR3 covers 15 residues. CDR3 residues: CASGAGTPNTGELFF. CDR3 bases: TGTGCCAGCGGCGCCGGGACGCCGAACACCGGGGAGCTGTTTTTT. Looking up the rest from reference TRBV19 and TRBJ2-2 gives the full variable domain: DGGITQSPKYLFRKEGQNVTLSCEQNLNHDAMYWYRQDPGQGLRLIYYSQIVNDFQKGDIAEGYSVSREKKESFPLTVTSAQKNPTAFYLCASGAGTPNTGELFFGEGSRLTVL.

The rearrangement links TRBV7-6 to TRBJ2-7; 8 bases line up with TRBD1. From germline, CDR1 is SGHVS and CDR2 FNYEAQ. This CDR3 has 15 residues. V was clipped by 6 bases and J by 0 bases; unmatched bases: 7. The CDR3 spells CASRLGTGLSYEQYF. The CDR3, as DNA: TGTGCCAGCAGACTTGGGACAGGCCTCTCCTACGAGCAGTACTTC.

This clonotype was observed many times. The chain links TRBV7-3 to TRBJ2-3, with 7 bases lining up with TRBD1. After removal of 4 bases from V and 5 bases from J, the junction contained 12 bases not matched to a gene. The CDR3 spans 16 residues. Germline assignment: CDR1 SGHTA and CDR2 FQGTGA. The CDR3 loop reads CASSSSPGQRVDTQYF. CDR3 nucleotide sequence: TGTGCCAGCAGCTCCTCTCCGGGACAGCGTGTAGATACGCAGTATTTT.

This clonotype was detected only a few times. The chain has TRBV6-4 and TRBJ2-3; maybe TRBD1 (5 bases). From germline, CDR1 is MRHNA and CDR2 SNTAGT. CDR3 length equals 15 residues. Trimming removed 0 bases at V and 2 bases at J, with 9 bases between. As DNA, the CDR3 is TGTGCCAGCAGTGACTCGGGGCAGTCCACAGATACGCAGTATTTT. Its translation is CASSDSGQSTDTQYF.

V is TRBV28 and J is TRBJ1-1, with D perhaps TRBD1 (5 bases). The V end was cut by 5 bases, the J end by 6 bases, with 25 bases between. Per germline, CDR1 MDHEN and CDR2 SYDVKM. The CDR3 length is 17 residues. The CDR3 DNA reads TGTGCCAGCAGTACCCCGATGGGGGATATATGGGTCCCTGAAGCTTTCTTT. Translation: CASSTPMGDIWVPEAFF.

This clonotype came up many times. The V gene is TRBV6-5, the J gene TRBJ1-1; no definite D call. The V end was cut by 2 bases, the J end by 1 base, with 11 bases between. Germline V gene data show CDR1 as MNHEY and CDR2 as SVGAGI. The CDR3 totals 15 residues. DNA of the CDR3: TGTGCCAGCAGTTACGCCCAACGGGAGAACACTGAAGCTTTCTTT. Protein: CASSYAQRENTEAFF.

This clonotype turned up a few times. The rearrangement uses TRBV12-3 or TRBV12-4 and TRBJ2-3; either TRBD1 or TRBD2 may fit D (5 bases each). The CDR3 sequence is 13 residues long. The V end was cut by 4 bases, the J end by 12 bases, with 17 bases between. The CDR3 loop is CASSWGTGTDQYF. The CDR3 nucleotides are TGTGCCAGCAGTTGGGGCACCGGGACGGATCAGTATTTT.

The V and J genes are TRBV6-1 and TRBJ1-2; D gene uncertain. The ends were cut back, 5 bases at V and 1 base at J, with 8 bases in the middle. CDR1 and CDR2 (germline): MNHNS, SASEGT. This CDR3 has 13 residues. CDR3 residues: CASSPTYNYGYTF. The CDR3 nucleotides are TGTGCCAGCAGTCCGACATATAACTATGGCTACACCTTC.

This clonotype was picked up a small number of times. CDR3 protein: CASSSNVAGGYTF. As DNA, the CDR3 is TGTGCCAGCAGTTCAAACGTAGCAGGTGGCTACACCTTC. V and J are TRBV12-3 or TRBV12-4 and TRBJ1-2; D unresolved. The CDR3 covers 13 residues. The ends were cut back, 4 bases at V and 7 bases at J, with 13 bases in the middle.

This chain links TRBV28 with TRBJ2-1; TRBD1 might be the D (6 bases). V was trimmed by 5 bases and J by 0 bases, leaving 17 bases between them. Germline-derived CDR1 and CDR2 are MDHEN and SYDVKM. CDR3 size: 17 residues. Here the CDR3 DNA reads TGTGCCAGCAGTAATATAGCAGGACAGCACTCCTACAATGAGCAGTTCTTC. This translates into CASSNIAGQHSYNEQFF.

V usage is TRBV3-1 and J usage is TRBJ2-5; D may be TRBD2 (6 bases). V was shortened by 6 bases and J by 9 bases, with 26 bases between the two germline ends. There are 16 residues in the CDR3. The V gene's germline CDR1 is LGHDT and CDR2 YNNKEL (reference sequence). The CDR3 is CASRGPGLLASEAQYF. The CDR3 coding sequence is TGTGCCAGCAGGGGGCCGGGACTGCTTGCGAGTGAGGCCCAGTACTTC.

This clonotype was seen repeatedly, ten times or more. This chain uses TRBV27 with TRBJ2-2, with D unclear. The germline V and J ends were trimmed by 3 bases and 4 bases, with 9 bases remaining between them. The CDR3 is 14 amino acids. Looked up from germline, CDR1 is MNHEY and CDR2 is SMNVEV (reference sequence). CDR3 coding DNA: TGTGCCAGCAGTTTCCCCGGACGCACCGGGGAGCTGTTTTTT. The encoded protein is CASSFPGRTGELFF.

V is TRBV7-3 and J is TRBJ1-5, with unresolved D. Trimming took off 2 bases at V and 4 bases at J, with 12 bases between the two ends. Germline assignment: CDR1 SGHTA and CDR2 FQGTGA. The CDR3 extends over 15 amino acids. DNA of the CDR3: TGTGCCAGCAGCTTAGGAGGCTCGTCAAATCAGCCCCAGCATTTT. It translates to CASSLGGSSNQPQHF.

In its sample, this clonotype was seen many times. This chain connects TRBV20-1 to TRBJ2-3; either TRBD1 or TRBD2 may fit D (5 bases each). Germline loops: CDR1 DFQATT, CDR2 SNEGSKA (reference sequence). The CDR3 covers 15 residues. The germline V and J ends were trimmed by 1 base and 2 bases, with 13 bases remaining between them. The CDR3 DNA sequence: TGCAGTGCTAGAGGTGGGGGATTTGCCACAGATACGCAGTATTTT. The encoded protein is CSARGGGFATDTQYF.

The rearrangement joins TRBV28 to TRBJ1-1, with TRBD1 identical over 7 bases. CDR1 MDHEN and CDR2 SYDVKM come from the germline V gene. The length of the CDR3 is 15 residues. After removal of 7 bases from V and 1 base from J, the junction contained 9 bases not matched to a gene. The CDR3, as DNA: TGTGCCAGCACTCATCCCTCAGGGGGGAACACTGAAGCTTTCTTT. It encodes CASTHPSGGNTEAFF.

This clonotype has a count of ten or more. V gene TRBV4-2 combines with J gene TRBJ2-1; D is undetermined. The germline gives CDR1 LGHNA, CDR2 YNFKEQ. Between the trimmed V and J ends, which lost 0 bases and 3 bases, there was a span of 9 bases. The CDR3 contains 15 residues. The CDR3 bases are TGTGCCAGCAGCCAAGATCCAGGCGGCTACAATGAGCAGTTCTTC. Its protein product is CASSQDPGGYNEQFF.

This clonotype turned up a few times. Here the CDR3 reads CASNFRGSNQPQHF. The CDR3 nucleotides read TGTGCCAGCAATTTTAGGGGGAGCAATCAGCCCCAGCATTTT. This chain links TRBV28 with TRBJ1-5, with D maybe TRBD1 (6 bases). The CDR3 sequence is 14 residues long. Germline CDR1 reads MDHEN; CDR2 reads SYDVKM. V was clipped by 7 bases and J by 1 base, with 11 bases between them.

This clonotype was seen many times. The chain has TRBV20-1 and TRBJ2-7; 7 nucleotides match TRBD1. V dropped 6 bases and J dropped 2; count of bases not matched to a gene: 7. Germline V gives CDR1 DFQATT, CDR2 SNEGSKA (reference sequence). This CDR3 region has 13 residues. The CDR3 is CSAPWTGTYEQYF. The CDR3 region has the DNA TGCAGTGCCCCTTGGACAGGAACCTACGAGCAGTACTTC.

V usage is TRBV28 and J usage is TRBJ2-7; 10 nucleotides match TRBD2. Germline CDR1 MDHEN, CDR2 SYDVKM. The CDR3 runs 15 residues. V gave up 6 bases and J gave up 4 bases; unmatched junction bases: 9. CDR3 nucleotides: TGTGCCAGCAGCCCACAAAGGACTAGCGGATACGAGCAGTACTTC. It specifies CASSPQRTSGYEQYF.

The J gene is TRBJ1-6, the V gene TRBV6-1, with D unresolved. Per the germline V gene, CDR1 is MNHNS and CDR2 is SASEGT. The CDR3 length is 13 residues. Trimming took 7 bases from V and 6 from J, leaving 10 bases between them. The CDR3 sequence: CASTGLSNSPLHF. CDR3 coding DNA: TGTGCCAGCACTGGGCTGTCTAATTCACCCCTCCACTTT.